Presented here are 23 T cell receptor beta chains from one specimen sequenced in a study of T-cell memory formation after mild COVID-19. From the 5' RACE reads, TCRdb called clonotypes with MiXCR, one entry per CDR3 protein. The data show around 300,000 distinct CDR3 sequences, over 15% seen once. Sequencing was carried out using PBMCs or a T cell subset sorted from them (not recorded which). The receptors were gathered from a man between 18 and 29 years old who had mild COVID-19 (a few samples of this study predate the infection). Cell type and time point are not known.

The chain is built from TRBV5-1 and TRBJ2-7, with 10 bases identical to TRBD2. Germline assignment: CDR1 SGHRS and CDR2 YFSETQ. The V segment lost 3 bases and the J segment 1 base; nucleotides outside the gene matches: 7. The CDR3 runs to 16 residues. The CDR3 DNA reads TGCGCCAGCAGCTCGGGTAGCGGGGGGCCTTCCTACGAGCAGTACTTC. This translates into CASSSGSGGPSYEQYF.

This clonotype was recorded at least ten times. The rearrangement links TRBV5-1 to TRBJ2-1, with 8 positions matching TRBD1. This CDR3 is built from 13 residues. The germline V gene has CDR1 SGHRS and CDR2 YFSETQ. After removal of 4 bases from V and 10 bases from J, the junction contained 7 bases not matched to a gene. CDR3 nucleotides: TGCGCCAGCAGCCCGGACAGGGTTCGGGAGCAGTTCTTC. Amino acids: CASSPDRVREQFF. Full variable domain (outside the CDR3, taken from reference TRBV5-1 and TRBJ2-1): KAGVTQTPRYLIKTRGQQVTLSCSPISGHRSVSWYQQTPGQGLQFLFEYFSETQRNKGNFPGRFSGRQFSNSRSEMNVSTLELGDSALYLCASSPDRVREQFFGPGTRLTVL.

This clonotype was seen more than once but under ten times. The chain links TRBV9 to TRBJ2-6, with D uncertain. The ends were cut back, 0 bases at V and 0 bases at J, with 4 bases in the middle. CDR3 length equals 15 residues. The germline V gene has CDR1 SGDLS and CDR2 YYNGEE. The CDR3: CASSVDVSGANVLTF. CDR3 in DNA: TGTGCCAGCAGCGTAGATGTCTCTGGGGCCAACGTCCTGACTTTC.

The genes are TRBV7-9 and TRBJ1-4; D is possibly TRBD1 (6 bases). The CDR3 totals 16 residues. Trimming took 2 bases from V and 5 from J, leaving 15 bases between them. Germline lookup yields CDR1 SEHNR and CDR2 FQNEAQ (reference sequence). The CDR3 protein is CASSLWGDTRNEKLFF. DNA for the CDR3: TGTGCCAGCAGCTTATGGGGGGACACTCGGAATGAAAAACTGTTTTTT.

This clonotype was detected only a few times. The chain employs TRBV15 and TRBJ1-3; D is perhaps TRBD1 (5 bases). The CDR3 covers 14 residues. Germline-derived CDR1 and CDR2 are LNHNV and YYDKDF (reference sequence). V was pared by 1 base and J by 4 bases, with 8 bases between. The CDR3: CATSRGTRGNTIYF. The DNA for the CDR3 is TGTGCCACCAGCAGAGGGACACGAGGAAACACCATATATTTT. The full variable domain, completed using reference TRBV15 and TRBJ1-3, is DAMVIQNPRYQVTQFGKPVTLSCSQTLNHNVMYWYQQKSSQAPKLLFHYYDKDFNNEADTPDNFQSRRPNTSFCFLDIRSPGLGDTAMYLCATSRGTRGNTIYFGEGSWLTVV.

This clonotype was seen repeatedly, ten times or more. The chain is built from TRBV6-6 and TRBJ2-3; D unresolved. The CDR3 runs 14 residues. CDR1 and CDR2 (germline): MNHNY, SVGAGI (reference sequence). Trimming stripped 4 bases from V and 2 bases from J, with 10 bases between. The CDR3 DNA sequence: TGTGCCAGCAGTTTGGCCTCTCCCACAGATACGCAGTATTTT. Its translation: CASSLASPTDTQYF.

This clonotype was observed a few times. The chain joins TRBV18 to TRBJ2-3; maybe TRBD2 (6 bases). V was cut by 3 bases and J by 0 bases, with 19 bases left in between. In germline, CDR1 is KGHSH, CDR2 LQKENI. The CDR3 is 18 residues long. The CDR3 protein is CASSPLPGSGSSTDTQYF. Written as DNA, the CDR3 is TGTGCCAGCTCACCCCTCCCGGGTAGCGGCTCTAGCACAGATACGCAGTATTTT.

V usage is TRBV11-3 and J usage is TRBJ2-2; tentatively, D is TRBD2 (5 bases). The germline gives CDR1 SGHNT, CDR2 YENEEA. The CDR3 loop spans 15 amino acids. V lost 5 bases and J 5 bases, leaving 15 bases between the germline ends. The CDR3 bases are TGTGCCAGCAGCACCTCGGGGTTGGGAACCGGGGAGCTGTTTTTT. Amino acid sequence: CASSTSGLGTGELFF.

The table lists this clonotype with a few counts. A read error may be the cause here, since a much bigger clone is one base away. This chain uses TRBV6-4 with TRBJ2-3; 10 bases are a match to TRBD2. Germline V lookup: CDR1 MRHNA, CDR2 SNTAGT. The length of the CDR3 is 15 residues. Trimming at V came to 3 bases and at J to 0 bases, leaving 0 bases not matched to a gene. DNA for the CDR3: TGTGCCAGCAGTGAAGCGGGGGGGAGCACAGATACGCAGTATTTT. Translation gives CASSEAGGSTDTQYF.

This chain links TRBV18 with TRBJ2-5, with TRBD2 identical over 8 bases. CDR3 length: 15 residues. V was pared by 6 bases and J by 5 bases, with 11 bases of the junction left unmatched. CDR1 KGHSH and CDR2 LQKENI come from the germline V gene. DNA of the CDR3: TGTGCCAGCTCTCCGGGACTAGTTGACGGGGAGACCCAGTACTTC. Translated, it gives CASSPGLVDGETQYF.

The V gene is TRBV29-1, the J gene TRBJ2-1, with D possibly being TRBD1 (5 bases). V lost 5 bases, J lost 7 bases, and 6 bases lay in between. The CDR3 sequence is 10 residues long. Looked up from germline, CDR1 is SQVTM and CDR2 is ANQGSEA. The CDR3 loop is CSVRGNEQFF. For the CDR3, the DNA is TGCAGCGTTAGGGGTAATGAGCAGTTCTTC.

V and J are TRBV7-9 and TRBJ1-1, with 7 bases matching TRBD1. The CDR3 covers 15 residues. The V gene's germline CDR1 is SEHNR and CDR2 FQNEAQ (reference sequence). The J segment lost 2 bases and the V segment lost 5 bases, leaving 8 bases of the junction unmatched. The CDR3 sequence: CASSTGDSFNTEAFF. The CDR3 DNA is TGTGCCAGCAGCACCGGGGACAGTTTTAACACTGAAGCTTTCTTT.

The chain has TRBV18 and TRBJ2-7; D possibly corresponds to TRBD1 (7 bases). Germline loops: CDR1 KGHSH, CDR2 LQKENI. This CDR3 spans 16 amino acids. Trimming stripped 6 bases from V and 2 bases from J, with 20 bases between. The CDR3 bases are TGTGCCAGCTCCTCAGGGGGGCGGCTACGGACCTACGAGCAGTACGTC. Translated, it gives CASSSGGRLRTYEQYV.

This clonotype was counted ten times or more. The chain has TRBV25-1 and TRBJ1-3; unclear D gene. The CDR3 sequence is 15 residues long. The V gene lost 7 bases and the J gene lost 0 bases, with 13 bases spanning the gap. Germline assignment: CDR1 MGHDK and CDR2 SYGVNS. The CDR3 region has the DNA TGTGCCAGCACCCCCCCAGGTCCCTCTGGAAACACCATATATTTT. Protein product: CASTPPGPSGNTIYF.

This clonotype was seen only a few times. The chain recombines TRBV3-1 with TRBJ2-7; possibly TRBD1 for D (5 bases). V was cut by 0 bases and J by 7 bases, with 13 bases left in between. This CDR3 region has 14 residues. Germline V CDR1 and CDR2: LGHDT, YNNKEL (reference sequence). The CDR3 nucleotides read TGTGCCAGCAGCCAAGATGGACAAGCCGGGGAGCAGTACTTC. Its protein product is CASSQDGQAGEQYF.

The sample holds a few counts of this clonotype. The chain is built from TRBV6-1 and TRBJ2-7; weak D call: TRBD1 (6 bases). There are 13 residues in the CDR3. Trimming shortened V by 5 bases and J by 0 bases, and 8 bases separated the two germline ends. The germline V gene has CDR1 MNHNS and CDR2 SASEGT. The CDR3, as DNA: TGTGCCAGCAGTAACAGGGTCTCCTACGAGCAGTACTTC. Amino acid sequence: CASSNRVSYEQYF.

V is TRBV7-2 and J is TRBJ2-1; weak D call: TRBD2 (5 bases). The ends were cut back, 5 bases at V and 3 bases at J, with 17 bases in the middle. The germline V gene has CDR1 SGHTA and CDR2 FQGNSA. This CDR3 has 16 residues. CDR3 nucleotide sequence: TGTGCCAGCAGCATATTAGGCGCTAGCAACTACAATGAGCAGTTCTTC. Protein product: CASSILGASNYNEQFF.

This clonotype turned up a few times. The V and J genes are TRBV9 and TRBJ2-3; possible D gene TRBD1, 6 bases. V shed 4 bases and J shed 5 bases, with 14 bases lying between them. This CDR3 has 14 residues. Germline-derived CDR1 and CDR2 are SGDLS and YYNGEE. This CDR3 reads CASSFGTPLDTQYF. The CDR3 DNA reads TGTGCCAGCAGCTTTGGGACACCGCTAGATACGCAGTATTTT.

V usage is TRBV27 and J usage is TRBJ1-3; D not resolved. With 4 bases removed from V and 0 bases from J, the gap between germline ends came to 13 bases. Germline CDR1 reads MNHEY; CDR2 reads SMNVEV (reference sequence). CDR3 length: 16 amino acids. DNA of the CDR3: TGTGCCAGCAGTTCACAAACGGGAATCTCTGGAAACACCATATATTTT. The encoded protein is CASSSQTGISGNTIYF.

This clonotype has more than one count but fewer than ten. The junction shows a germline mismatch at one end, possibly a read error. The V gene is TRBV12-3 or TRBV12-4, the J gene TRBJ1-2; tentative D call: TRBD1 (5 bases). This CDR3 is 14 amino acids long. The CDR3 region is CVSRAANGLGGYTF. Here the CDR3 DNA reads TGTGTCAGCAGGGCGGCAAATGGGCTTGGTGGCTACACCTTC.

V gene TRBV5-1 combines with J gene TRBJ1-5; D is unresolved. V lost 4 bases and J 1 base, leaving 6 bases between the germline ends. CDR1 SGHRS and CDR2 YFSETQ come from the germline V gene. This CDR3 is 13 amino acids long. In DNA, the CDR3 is TGCGCCAGCAGCCACGACAGCAATCAGCCCCAGCATTTT. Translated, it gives CASSHDSNQPQHF.

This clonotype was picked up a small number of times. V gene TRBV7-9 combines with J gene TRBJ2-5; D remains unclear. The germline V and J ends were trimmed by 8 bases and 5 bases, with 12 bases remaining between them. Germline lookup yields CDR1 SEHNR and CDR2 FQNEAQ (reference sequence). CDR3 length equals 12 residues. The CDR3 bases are TGTGCCAGCTCTTGGGGTCCGGAGACCCAGTACTTC. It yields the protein CASSWGPETQYF.

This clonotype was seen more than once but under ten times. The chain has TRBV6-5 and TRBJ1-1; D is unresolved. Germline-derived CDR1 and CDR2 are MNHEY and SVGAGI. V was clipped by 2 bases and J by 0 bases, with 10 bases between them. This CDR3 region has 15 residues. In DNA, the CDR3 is TGTGCCAGCAGTTACCACAGTTCCATGAACACTGAAGCTTTCTTT. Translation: CASSYHSSMNTEAFF.